This T cell receptor beta chain emerged from a study of shared clonotypes between healthy human individuals. Sequencing was at deep level. In the authors' workflow: From ImmunoSEQ came sequences covering only the junction and carrying no quality scores, so filtering differed. Here immunoSEQ multiplex PCR was the method, and the copy in TCRdb shows in-frame clones only, minus some. Clone size and V and J calls were adopted from that table, with D and trimming inferred from the DNA. The sample holds about 1.4 million clones, 96% seen once. About this clone itself: The target antigen is unknown. In the same sample, other DNA sequences code for this CDR3.

Study-level points and caveats: Blood was the only sampled material, and tissue repertoires likely differ. Measured sharing among donors was expected to vary with sequencing depth.

CDR1 is MDHEN, CDR2 SYDVKM, per germline. V shed 6 bases and J 3 bases; nucleotides not matched to a gene: 6. This CDR3 has 15 amino acids. The origin of this receptor is a man aged 30 to 39 in good health. The sample comprised naive CD4+ T cells sorted from blood. Subset defined: CD45RA+ positively selected. This chain connects TRBV28 to TRBJ2-1; 9 nucleotides line up with TRBD2. The CDR3 sequence: CASRLLAGSYNEQFF. The CDR3 nucleotides are TGTGCCAGCAGACTGCTAGCGGGAAGCTACAATGAGCAGTTCTTC.